This entry lists 13 T cell receptor beta chains sequenced from one sample in a study of T cells expressing NK-cell markers. Each CDR3 protein gets one entry in TCRdb, which reprocessed the 5' RACE reads and gives no DNA. The sample includes approximately 420,000 distinct CDR3 sequences. The sample was blood T cells: a sorted CD56 or NKG2C T cell subset, CD4+ or CD8+ T cells, or bulk PBMC T cells (not recorded which). The receptors were gathered from a woman between 45 and 65 years old in good health.

V is TRBV5-4 and J is TRBJ2-1; the TCRdb D gene call, TRBD2, has no DNA to confirm it. CDR1 is SGHNT, CDR2 YYREEE, per germline (reference sequence). This CDR3 has 16 amino acids. Here the CDR3 reads CASSLTFGTRSVEQFF.

This chain uses TRBV25-1 with TRBJ1-1; TCRdb outputs TRBD1, but without DNA this stays unchecked. The germline V gene has CDR1 MGHDK and CDR2 SYGVNS. This CDR3 has 17 residues. The CDR3 protein is CASSERDILTMNTEAFF.

This rearrangement joins TRBV6-5 to TRBJ2-5; TCRdb selects TRBD1, and the lack of DNA leaves this call unchecked. There are 15 residues in the CDR3. Germline V lookup: CDR1 MNHEY, CDR2 SVGAGI. The CDR3 protein is CASRNDRGGQETQYF.

The chain employs TRBV29-1 and TRBJ1-5; the TCRdb call, TRBD1, lacks DNA for checking. Germline-derived CDR1 and CDR2 are SQVTM and ANQGSEA. This CDR3 contains 13 residues. The CDR3 sequence: CSAGRGGNQPQHF.

The rearrangement joins TRBV12-3 or TRBV12-4 to TRBJ1-5. The CDR3 sequence is 16 residues long. This CDR3 is CASSLGGFSSNQPQHF.

The chain employs TRBV7-9 and TRBJ2-1; TCRdb calls TRBD2, which cannot be checked without DNA. Per the germline V gene, CDR1 is SEHNR and CDR2 is FQNEAQ (reference sequence). The CDR3 loop spans 16 amino acids. CDR3 loop: CASSLARLAQYNEQFF.

This chain uses TRBV12-3 or TRBV12-4 with TRBJ2-1; TCRdb reports TRBD2, a call that lacks DNA to check it against. The CDR3 covers 18 residues. CDR3: CASSLFISVLSSYNEQFF.

The chain recombines TRBV27 with TRBJ2-4; TCRdb lists TRBD2, though no DNA is available to test this call. The length of the CDR3 is 14 residues. Germline V gene sequence: CDR1 MNHEY, CDR2 SMNVEV (reference sequence). The CDR3: CASSLDYRGDIQYF.

The rearrangement uses TRBV10-3 and TRBJ2-7; TCRdb proposes TRBD1, but this gene call is untestable without DNA. This CDR3 contains 14 residues. The germline V gene encodes CDR1 ENHRY and CDR2 SYGVKD. The chain's CDR3 is CAISPGQGTYEQYF.

The genes are TRBV15 and TRBJ2-1; TCRdb picks TRBD2, but there is no DNA to check that call. This CDR3 has 13 amino acids. Germline CDR1 LNHNV, CDR2 YYDKDF (reference sequence). The CDR3 is CATGLVVDNEQFF.

This chain joins TRBV5-1 and TRBJ2-2. Germline CDR1 SGHRS, CDR2 YFSETQ. This CDR3 comprises 13 residues. The CDR3 region is CASSLTTTWGLFF. Based on the CDR3 plus reference TRBV5-1 and TRBJ2-2, the full variable domain is KAGVTQTPRYLIKTRGQQVTLSCSPISGHRSVSWYQQTPGQGLQFLFEYFSETQRNKGNFPGRFSGRQFSNSRSEMNVSTLELGDSALYLCASSLTTTWGLFFGEGSRLTVL.

V usage is TRBV10-3 and J usage is TRBJ2-7; TCRdb reports TRBD1, a call that lacks DNA to check it against. The CDR3 loop spans 13 amino acids. The V gene's germline CDR1 is ENHRY and CDR2 SYGVKD. CDR3 protein: CAISQDRLYEQYF.

The chain carries TRBV4-2 and TRBJ2-4; the TRBD1 assignment by TCRdb is unverifiable without DNA. Germline V gene sequence: CDR1 LGHNA, CDR2 YNFKEQ. CDR3 length: 14 amino acids. The CDR3 reads CASSQEGPVGIQYF.